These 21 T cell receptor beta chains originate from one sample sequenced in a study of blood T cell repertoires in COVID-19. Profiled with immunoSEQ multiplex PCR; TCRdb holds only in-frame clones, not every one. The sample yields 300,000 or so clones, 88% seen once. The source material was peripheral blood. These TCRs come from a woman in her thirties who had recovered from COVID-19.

The CDR3 reads CASQQATYEQYF. The CDR3 DNA reads as TGTGCCAGCCAACAGGCCACCTACGAGCAGTACTTC. V and J are TRBV10-3 and TRBJ2-7, with TRBD1 as a possible D gene (5 bases). Germline-derived CDR1 and CDR2 are ENHRY and SYGVKD. The germline V and J ends were trimmed by 10 bases and 2 bases, with 12 bases remaining between them. The CDR3 has 12 amino acids.

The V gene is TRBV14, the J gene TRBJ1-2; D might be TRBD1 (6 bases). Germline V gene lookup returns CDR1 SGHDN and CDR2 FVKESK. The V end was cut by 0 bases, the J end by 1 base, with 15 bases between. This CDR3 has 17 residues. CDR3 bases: TGTGCCAGCAGCCAAGATCGCAGCAGGGGCCTTAACTATGGCTACACCTTC. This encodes CASSQDRSRGLNYGYTF.

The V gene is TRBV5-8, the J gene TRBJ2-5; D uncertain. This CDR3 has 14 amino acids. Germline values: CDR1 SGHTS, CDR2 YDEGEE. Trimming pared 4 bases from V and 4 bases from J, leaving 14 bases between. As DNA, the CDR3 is TGTGCCAGCAGCCCTTCTCCTAGTTTAGAGACCCAGTACTTC. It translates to CASSPSPSLETQYF.

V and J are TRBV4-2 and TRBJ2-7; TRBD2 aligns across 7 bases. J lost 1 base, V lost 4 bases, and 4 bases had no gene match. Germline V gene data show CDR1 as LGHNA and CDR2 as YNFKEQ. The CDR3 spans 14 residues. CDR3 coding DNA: TGTGCCAGCAGCCGAGGGGAGGGGTCCTACGAGCAGTACTTC. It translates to CASSRGEGSYEQYF.

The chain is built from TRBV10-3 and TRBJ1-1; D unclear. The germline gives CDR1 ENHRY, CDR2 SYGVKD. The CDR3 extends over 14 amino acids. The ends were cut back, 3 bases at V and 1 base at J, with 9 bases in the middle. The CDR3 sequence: CAISDPGGNTEAFF. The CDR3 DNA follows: TGTGCCATCAGTGACCCCGGAGGGAACACTGAAGCTTTCTTT.

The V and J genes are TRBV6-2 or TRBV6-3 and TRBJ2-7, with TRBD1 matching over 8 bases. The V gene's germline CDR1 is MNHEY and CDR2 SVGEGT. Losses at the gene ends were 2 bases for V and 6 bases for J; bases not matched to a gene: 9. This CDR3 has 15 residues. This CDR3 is CASSYLTGAGGEQYF. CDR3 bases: TGTGCCAGCAGTTACCTGACAGGGGCCGGGGGCGAGCAGTACTTC.

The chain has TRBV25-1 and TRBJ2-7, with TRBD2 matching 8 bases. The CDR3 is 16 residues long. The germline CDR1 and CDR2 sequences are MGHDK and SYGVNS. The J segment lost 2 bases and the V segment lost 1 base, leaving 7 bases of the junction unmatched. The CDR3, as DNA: TGTGCCAGCAGTGAATTTAACGGGGGGGGAACCTACGAGCAGTACTTC. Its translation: CASSEFNGGGTYEQYF.

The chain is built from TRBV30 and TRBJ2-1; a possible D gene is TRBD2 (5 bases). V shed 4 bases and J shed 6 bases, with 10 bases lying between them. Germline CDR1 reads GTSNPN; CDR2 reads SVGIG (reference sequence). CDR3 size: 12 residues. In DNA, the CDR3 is TGTGCCTGGACTCTGAGCGGCAATGAGCAGTTCTTC. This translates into CAWTLSGNEQFF.

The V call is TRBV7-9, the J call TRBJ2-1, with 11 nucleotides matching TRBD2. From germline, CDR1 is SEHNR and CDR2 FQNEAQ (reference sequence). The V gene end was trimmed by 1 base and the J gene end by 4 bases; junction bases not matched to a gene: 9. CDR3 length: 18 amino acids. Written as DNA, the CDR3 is TGTGCCAGCAGCTTAGTCGATTTAGCGGGGGGGAGATACAATGAGCAGTTCTTC. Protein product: CASSLVDLAGGRYNEQFF.

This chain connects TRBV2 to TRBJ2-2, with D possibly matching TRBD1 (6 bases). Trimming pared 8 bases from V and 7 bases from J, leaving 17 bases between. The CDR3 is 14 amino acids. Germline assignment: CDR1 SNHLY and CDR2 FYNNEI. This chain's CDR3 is CASCLEGVDGELFF. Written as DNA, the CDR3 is TGTGCCAGCTGCTTAGAGGGGGTTGACGGGGAGCTGTTTTTT.

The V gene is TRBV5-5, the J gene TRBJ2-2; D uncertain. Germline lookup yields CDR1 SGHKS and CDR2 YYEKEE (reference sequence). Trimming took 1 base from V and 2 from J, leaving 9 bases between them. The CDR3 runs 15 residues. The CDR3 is CASSLLASNTGELFF. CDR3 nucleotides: TGTGCCAGCAGCTTGTTAGCCAGTAACACCGGGGAGCTGTTTTTT.

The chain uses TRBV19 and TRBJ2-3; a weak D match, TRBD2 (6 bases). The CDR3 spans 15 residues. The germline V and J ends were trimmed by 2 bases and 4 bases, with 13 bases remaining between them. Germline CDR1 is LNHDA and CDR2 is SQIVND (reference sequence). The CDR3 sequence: CASSISHTSPDTQYF. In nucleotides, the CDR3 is TGTGCCAGTAGTATATCTCACACTAGCCCAGATACGCAGTATTTT.

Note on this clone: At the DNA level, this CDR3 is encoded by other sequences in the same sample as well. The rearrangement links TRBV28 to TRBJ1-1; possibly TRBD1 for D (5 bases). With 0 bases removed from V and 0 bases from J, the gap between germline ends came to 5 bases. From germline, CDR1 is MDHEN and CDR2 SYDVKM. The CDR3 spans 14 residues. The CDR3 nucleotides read TGTGCCAGCAGTTTATGGACAGTGAACACTGAAGCTTTCTTT. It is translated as CASSLWTVNTEAFF.

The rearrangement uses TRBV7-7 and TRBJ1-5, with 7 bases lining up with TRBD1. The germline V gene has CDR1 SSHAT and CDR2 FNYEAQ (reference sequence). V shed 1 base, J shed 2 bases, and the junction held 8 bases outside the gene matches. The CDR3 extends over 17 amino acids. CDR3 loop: CASSLGGGGSCNQPQHF. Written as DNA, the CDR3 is TGTGCCAGCAGCTTAGGCGGAGGGGGCTCGTGCAATCAGCCCCAGCATTTT.

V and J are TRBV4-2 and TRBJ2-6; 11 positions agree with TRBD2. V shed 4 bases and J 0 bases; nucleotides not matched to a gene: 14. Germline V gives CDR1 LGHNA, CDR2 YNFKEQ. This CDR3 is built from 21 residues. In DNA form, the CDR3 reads TGTGCCAGCAGCCCTCTCACGGGAGGACTAGCGGGCCTCTCTGGGGCCAACGTCCTGACTTTC. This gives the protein CASSPLTGGLAGLSGANVLTF.

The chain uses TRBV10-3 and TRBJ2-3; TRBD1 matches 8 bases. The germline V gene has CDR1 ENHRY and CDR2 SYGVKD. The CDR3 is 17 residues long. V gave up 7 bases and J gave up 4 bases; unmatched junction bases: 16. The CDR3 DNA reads TGTGCCATCACCCCGAGCTCCGGACAGGGACATTCAGATACGCAGTATTTT. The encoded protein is CAITPSSGQGHSDTQYF.

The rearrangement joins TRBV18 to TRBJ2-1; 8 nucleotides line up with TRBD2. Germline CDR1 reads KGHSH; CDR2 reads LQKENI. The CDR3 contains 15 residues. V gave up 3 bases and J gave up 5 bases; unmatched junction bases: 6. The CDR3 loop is CASSPRLAGHNEQFF. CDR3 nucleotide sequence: TGTGCCAGCTCACCCCGGCTAGCGGGCCACAATGAGCAGTTCTTC.

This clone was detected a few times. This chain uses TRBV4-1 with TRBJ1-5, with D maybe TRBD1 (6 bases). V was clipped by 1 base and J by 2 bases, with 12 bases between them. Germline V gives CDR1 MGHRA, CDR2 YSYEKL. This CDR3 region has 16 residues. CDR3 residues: CASSQVGGGGNQPQHF. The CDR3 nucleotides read TGCGCCAGCAGCCAAGTGGGAGGGGGGGGCAATCAGCCCCAGCATTTT.

The CDR3 DNA is TGTGCCAGCAGGTCGGGGGACAGATTGAACACTGAAGCTTTCTTT. It is translated as CASRSGDRLNTEAFF. The chain recombines TRBV28 with TRBJ1-1, with 7 bases identical to TRBD1. Germline CDR1 is MDHEN and CDR2 is SYDVKM. Unmatched junction bases numbered 7, after V lost 6 bases and J lost 0 bases. CDR3 length: 15 residues.

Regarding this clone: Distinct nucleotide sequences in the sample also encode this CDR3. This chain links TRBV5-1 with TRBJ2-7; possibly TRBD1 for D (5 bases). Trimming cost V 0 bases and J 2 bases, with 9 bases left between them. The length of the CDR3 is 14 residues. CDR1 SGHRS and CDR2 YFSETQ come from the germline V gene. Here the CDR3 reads CASSLEGVPYEQYF. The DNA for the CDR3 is TGCGCCAGCAGCTTGGAAGGGGTCCCCTACGAGCAGTACTTC.

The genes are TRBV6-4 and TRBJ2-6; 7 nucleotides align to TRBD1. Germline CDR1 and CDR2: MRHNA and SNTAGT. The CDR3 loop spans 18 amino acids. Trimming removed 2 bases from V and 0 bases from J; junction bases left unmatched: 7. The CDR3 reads CASSDAGTDLSGANVLTF. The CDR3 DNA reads TGTGCCAGCAGTGACGCTGGGACAGATCTCTCTGGGGCCAACGTCCTGACTTTC.